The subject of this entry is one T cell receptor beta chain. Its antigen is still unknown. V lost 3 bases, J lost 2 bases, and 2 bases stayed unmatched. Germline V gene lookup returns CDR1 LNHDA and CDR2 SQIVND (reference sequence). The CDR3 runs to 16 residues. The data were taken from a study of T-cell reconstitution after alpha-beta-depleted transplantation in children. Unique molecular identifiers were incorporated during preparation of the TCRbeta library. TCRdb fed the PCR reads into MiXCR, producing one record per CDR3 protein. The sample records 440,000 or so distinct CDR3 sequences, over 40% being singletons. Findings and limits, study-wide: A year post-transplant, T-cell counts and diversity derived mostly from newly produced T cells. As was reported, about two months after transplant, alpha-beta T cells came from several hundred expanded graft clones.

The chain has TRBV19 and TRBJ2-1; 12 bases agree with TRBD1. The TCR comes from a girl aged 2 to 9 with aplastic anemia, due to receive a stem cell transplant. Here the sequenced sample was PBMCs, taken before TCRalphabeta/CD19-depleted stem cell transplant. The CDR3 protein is CASSMGTGGPYNEQFF. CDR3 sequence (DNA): TGTGCCAGTAGTATGGGGACAGGGGGCCCCTACAATGAGCAGTTCTTC.